Below, 27 T cell receptor beta chains from the same sample are listed, as sequenced in a study of blood T cell repertoires in COVID-19. Assay used: immunoSEQ multiplex PCR; TCRdb lists only in-frame clones, some missing. The repertoire has about 73,000 clones, roughly 80% of them found once; the top ten carry 28%. Sequencing used peripheral blood. Receptors were obtained from a human donor in a cohort sampled during active COVID-19.

The CDR3 nucleotides are TGCGCCAGCAGCACCGGGACAGGGGGCTACGAGCAGTACTTC. Translating it yields CASSTGTGGYEQYF. This chain joins TRBV5-1 and TRBJ2-7; 11 bases align to TRBD1. V gave up 4 bases and J gave up 3 bases; unmatched junction bases: 3. This CDR3 has 14 residues. Germline V gene lookup returns CDR1 SGHRS and CDR2 YFSETQ.

The rearrangement joins TRBV5-4 to TRBJ2-1; weak D call: TRBD1 (6 bases). The CDR3 runs to 15 residues. The V end lost 0 bases, the J end lost 9 bases, and 16 bases lay between the germline ends. Germline CDR1 reads SGHNT; CDR2 reads YYREEE (reference sequence). The CDR3 reads CASSLGQTGNTEQFF. As DNA, the CDR3 is TGTGCCAGCAGCTTGGGACAGACAGGTAATACTGAGCAGTTCTTC.

This clone was detected only once. The chain is built from TRBV3-1 (or the pseudogene TRBV3-2) and TRBJ1-1, with D perhaps TRBD1 (5 bases). Deletions cut 2 bases from V and 3 bases from J, with 19 bases between. The CDR3 runs to 17 residues. CDR1 is LGHDT and CDR2 is YNNKEL in the germline V gene (reference sequence). The CDR3 loop reads CASSQLGGFNEHTEAFF. DNA of the CDR3: TGTGCCAGCAGCCAATTGGGGGGGTTTAACGAACACACTGAAGCTTTCTTT.

This clone was counted a single time. J is TRBJ2-1 and V is TRBV5-1, with D unclear. The CDR3 has 11 residues. Germline CDR1 and CDR2: SGHRS and YFSETQ. Trimming stripped 4 bases from V and 8 bases from J, with 7 bases between. CDR3 residues: CASSESYEQFF. The CDR3 coding sequence is TGCGCCAGCAGCGAGAGCTATGAGCAGTTCTTC.

The V call is TRBV6-1, the J call TRBJ2-5; maybe TRBD1 (6 bases). CDR3 length: 17 residues. Germline V gene lookup returns CDR1 MNHNS and CDR2 SASEGT. V lost 6 bases and J 9 bases, leaving 29 bases between the germline ends. The CDR3 sequence: CASRESGTHTPRQSQYF. Here the CDR3 DNA reads TGTGCCAGCAGAGAATCCGGGACACACACACCAAGACAATCCCAGTACTTC.

V is TRBV3-1 (or the pseudogene TRBV3-2) and J is TRBJ1-4; 8 positions match TRBD1. The trim removed 4 bases at V and 7 bases at J, leaving 5 bases unmatched. The CDR3 runs to 14 residues. CDR1 and CDR2 (germline): LGHDT, YNNKEL (reference sequence). CDR3 nucleotide sequence: TGTGCCAGCAGCCGGACAGGGTATCTTGAAAAACTGTTTTTT. Protein product: CASSRTGYLEKLFF.

This CDR3 is CASSLDPSLAGERYEQYF. CDR3 bases: TGTGCCAGCAGCTTAGACCCTTCTCTAGCGGGGGAGCGATACGAGCAGTACTTC. This chain links TRBV11-3 with TRBJ2-7; the match to TRBD2 covers 10 bases. The V gene's germline CDR1 is SGHNT and CDR2 YENEEA. V gave up 0 bases and J gave up 4 bases; unmatched junction bases: 12. The CDR3 sequence is 18 residues long. Full variable domain (missing parts from reference TRBV11-3 and TRBJ2-7): EAGVVQSPRYKIIEKKQPVAFWCNPISGHNTLYWYLQNLGQGPELLIRYENEEAVDDSQLPKDRFSAERLKGVDSTLKIQPAELGDSAVYLCASSLDPSLAGERYEQYFGPGTRLTVT.

In its sample, this clone was seen a few times. The chain has TRBV6-6 and TRBJ2-1; 9 bases are a match to TRBD1. V gave up 10 bases and J gave up 6 bases; unmatched junction bases: 7. The CDR3 is made up of 13 amino acids. Germline V gene sequence: CDR1 MNHNY, CDR2 SVGAGI (reference sequence). The CDR3: CATATGGSNEQFF. The CDR3 DNA is TGTGCCACTGCGACAGGGGGAAGCAATGAGCAGTTCTTC.

This clone has only one observation. The chain couples TRBV7-3 to TRBJ1-1; TRBD1 agrees at 7 bases. V trimming: 4 bases; J trimming: 4 bases; junction bases outside the gene matches: 9. Looked up from germline, CDR1 is SGHTA and CDR2 is FQGTGA. This CDR3 spans 15 amino acids. In DNA, the CDR3 is TGTGCCAGCAGCTCCGGCGAGGGGGCCGGCACTGAAGCTTTCTTT. It translates to CASSSGEGAGTEAFF. Full variable domain (remainder filled in from reference TRBV7-3 and TRBJ1-1): GAGVSQTPSNKVTEKGKYVELRCDPISGHTALYWYRQSLGQGPEFLIYFQGTGAADDSGLPNDRFFAVRPEGSVSTLKIQRTERGDSAVYLCASSSGEGAGTEAFFGQGTRLTVV.

The J gene is TRBJ1-4, the V gene TRBV4-3; D is uncertain. Germline V gene sequence: CDR1 LGHNA, CDR2 YSLEER. The CDR3 runs to 14 residues. V shed 0 bases and J shed 7 bases, with 9 bases lying between them. The CDR3 protein is CASSQEFVAEKLFF. As DNA, the CDR3 is TGCGCCAGCAGCCAAGAATTTGTGGCTGAAAAACTGTTTTTT.

CDR3 DNA: TGCAGCGTTGCAAGGGGGCTTAACTATGGCTACACCTTC. Its translation is CSVARGLNYGYTF. This chain joins TRBV29-1 and TRBJ1-2; the match to TRBD1 covers 7 bases. Per the germline V gene, CDR1 is SQVTM and CDR2 is ANQGSEA. The CDR3 sequence is 13 residues long. Unmatched junction bases numbered 3, after V lost 4 bases and J lost 1 base. The whole variable domain, remainder taken from reference TRBV29-1 and TRBJ1-2, is SAVISQKPSRDICQRGTSLTIQCQVDSQVTMMFWYRQQPGQSLTLIATANQGSEATYESGFVIDKFPISRPNLTFSTLTVSNMSPEDSSIYLCSVARGLNYGYTFGSGTRLTVV.

The genes are TRBV4-2 and TRBJ1-2; D possibly corresponds to TRBD1 (5 bases). V shed 2 bases and J shed 4 bases, with 14 bases lying between them. The CDR3 has 15 amino acids. The germline V gene encodes CDR1 LGHNA and CDR2 YNFKEQ. The CDR3 DNA reads as TGTGCCAGCAGCCAATCTTCCTCAGACAGCTATGGCTACACCTTC. Its translation: CASSQSSSDSYGYTF.

The rearrangement joins TRBV7-6 to TRBJ2-1; possibly TRBD2 for D (7 bases). CDR1 and CDR2 from the germline V gene are SGHVS and FNYEAQ. The CDR3 sequence is 15 residues long. The germline V and J ends were trimmed by 5 bases and 3 bases, with 14 bases remaining between them. For the CDR3, the DNA is TGTGCCAGCAGCCTCACGGGGGGCTTCTACAATGAGCAGTTCTTC. Translated: CASSLTGGFYNEQFF.

V gene TRBV10-3 combines with J gene TRBJ1-2; a weak D match, TRBD1 (5 bases). CDR1 ENHRY and CDR2 SYGVKD come from the germline V gene. V was shortened by 3 bases and J by 5 bases, with 13 bases between the two germline ends. This CDR3 has 14 amino acids. The CDR3 spells CAISDLGGNYGYTF. The DNA of the CDR3 is TGTGCCATCAGTGACCTCGGGGGGAATTATGGCTACACCTTC.

The V and J genes are TRBV11-2 and TRBJ1-2; possibly TRBD1 for D (6 bases). The CDR3 is 14 amino acids. V shed 2 bases and J shed 6 bases, with 13 bases lying between them. CDR1 is SGHAT and CDR2 is FQNNGV in the germline V gene. CDR3 amino acids: CASSLSQGLNGYTF. The CDR3, as DNA: TGTGCCAGCAGCTTAAGTCAGGGGTTGAATGGCTACACCTTC.

This clone has just one count. The chain links TRBV7-3 to TRBJ2-3; the match to TRBD1 covers 9 bases. CDR3 length: 15 amino acids. In germline, CDR1 is SGHTA, CDR2 FQGTGA. J gave up 2 bases and V 5 bases, and 5 bases lay outside the gene matches. CDR3 amino acids: CASSATGGLTDTQYF. CDR3 bases: TGTGCCAGCAGCGCGACAGGGGGACTCACAGATACGCAGTATTTT.

The chain carries TRBV7-9 and TRBJ2-4; TRBD2 might be the D (6 bases). The V gene's germline CDR1 is SEHNR and CDR2 FQNEAQ (reference sequence). The CDR3 is 16 amino acids. V was cut by 0 bases and J by 2 bases, with 11 bases left in between. Here the CDR3 DNA reads TGTGCCAGCAGCTTAGCGTATCGGGAGTCCAAAAACATTCAGTACTTC. This translates into CASSLAYRESKNIQYF. Full variable domain (remainder filled in from reference TRBV7-9 and TRBJ2-4): DTGVSQNPRHKITKRGQNVTFRCDPISEHNRLYWYRQTLGQGPEFLTYFQNEAQLEKSRLLSDRFSAERPKGSFSTLEIQRTEQGDSAMYLCASSLAYRESKNIQYFGAGTRLSVL.

V usage is TRBV18 and J usage is TRBJ2-5, with TRBD1 identical over 9 bases. Trimming cost V 3 bases and J 6 bases; bases outside gene matches: 8. The CDR3 runs to 15 residues. The germline V gene encodes CDR1 KGHSH and CDR2 LQKENI. CDR3 nucleotides: TGTGCCAGCTCACCCCGCGACAGGGGGGCGAAGACCCAGTACTTC. Its protein product is CASSPRDRGAKTQYF.

The genes are TRBV2 and TRBJ1-5; D not resolved. The V gene lost 8 bases and the J gene lost 3 bases, with 8 bases spanning the gap. The germline gives CDR1 SNHLY, CDR2 FYNNEI. The CDR3 sequence is 12 residues long. CDR3 bases: TGTGCCAGCGGCAGTTTCAATCAGCCCCAGCATTTT. Amino acids: CASGSFNQPQHF.

J is TRBJ1-5 and V is TRBV6-6, with 7 bases aligning to TRBD1. Germline V gene data show CDR1 as MNHNY and CDR2 as SVGAGI (reference sequence). This CDR3 contains 13 residues. The junction had 6 bases not matched to a gene; V was cut back by 6 bases and J by 7 bases. CDR3 sequence: CASSQGVHQPQHF. The CDR3 nucleotides are TGTGCCAGCAGCCAGGGGGTACACCAGCCCCAGCATTTT.

In the case of this clone: A junction boundary mismatches the germline segment, possibly from a read error. The chain recombines TRBV18 with TRBJ2-1; 11 positions agree with TRBD2. The CDR3 extends over 13 amino acids. The germline CDR1 and CDR2 sequences are KGHSH and LQKENI. Written as DNA, the CDR3 is TGTGCCAGCTCACTAGGAACCGGGACTAGCGGCATCTTC. Translation: CASSLGTGTSGIF.

The V gene is TRBV5-6, the J gene TRBJ2-2; 11 nucleotides line up with TRBD2. Trimming removed 4 bases from V and 0 bases from J; junction bases left unmatched: 8. CDR1 is SGHDT, CDR2 YYEEEE, per germline. This CDR3 spans 18 amino acids. The CDR3 loop is CASSTQTSGDANTGELFF. DNA of the CDR3: TGTGCCAGCAGCACCCAGACTAGCGGGGACGCGAACACCGGGGAGCTGTTTTTT.

CDR3 sequence: CASSPGRDRGYEQYF. CDR3 nucleotides: TGCGCCAGCAGCCCGGGCCGGGACAGGGGCTACGAGCAGTACTTC. The chain is built from TRBV5-1 and TRBJ2-7, with TRBD1 identical over 10 bases. The V segment lost 4 bases and the J segment 3 bases; nucleotides outside the gene matches: 7. The length of the CDR3 is 15 residues. Germline V CDR1 and CDR2: SGHRS, YFSETQ. The full variable domain, in which reference TRBV5-1 and TRBJ2-7 provide the parts outside the CDR3, is KAGVTQTPRYLIKTRGQQVTLSCSPISGHRSVSWYQQTPGQGLQFLFEYFSETQRNKGNFPGRFSGRQFSNSRSEMNVSTLELGDSALYLCASSPGRDRGYEQYFGPGTRLTVT.

This clone was counted at least ten times. The chain joins TRBV4-1 to TRBJ1-2; D gene ambiguous. The CDR3 spans 14 residues. Germline loops: CDR1 MGHRA, CDR2 YSYEKL. Trimming stripped 3 bases from V and 4 bases from J, with 12 bases between. CDR3 nucleotides: TGCGCCAGCAGCCAGGAGGTCAGGTCCTATGGCTACACCTTC. Translated, it gives CASSQEVRSYGYTF.

This chain joins TRBV9 and TRBJ2-5; 10 nucleotides agree with TRBD2. CDR1 and CDR2 from the germline V gene are SGDLS and YYNGEE. Trimming cost V 0 bases and J 5 bases; bases outside gene matches: 7. The CDR3 extends over 16 amino acids. Written as DNA, the CDR3 is TGTGCCAGCAGCGTAGGCTGGTTAGCGGGGGGTGAGACCCAGTACTTC. Its translation: CASSVGWLAGGETQYF.

The chain employs TRBV6-1 and TRBJ1-5, with 9 positions matching TRBD1. Germline-derived CDR1 and CDR2 are MNHNS and SASEGT. Unmatched junction bases numbered 11, after V lost 4 bases and J lost 4 bases. The CDR3 is 17 residues long. The CDR3 DNA is TGTGCCAGCAGTGTAAGGGGGGGGACAGGGCGGAATCAGCCCCAGCATTTT. It yields the protein CASSVRGGTGRNQPQHF.

This clone occurred once. This sequence joins TRBV4-1 and TRBJ2-2, with 7 bases identical to TRBD2. Germline V lookup: CDR1 MGHRA, CDR2 YSYEKL. V was clipped by 1 base and J by 9 bases; unmatched bases: 8. CDR3 length: 15 residues. DNA for the CDR3: TGCGCCAGCAGCCAAGGGGGGGGATTGACTAGGGAGCTGTTTTTT. Amino acid sequence: CASSQGGGLTRELFF.